Shown below are 8 T cell receptor beta chains from a single sample sequenced in a study of shared clonotypes between healthy human individuals. The protocol was immunoSEQ multiplex PCR, while the TCRdb copy is restricted to in-frame clones and leaves out a portion. The table records millions of clones, just under 95% of them present only once. The naive CD8 fraction comprised CD45RO-negative cells positively selected for CCR7 and excluded terminally differentiated effector memory CD45RA+ cells. The sequencing sample was made of naive CD8+ T cells sorted from blood. All receptors derive from a man between 18 and 35 years old in good health.

This clone is a singleton in its sample. The chain has TRBV25-1 and TRBJ2-1; D is unresolved. Germline CDR1 reads MGHDK; CDR2 reads SYGVNS. The V end lost 7 bases, the J end lost 0 bases, and 7 bases lay between the germline ends. CDR3 size: 13 residues. This CDR3 reads CASTWNSYNEQFF. The CDR3 DNA sequence: TGTGCCAGCACCTGGAACTCCTACAATGAGCAGTTCTTC.

The chain couples TRBV6-1 to TRBJ2-7; maybe TRBD2 (5 bases). Germline CDR1 reads MNHNS; CDR2 reads SASEGT. This CDR3 spans 14 amino acids. The V and J ends lost 6 bases and 1 base respectively, with 13 bases between them. The CDR3 nucleotides read TGTGCCAGCAGCGTCGGGAAGGTATCCTACGAGCAGTACTTC. This encodes CASSVGKVSYEQYF.

The genes are TRBV7-9 and TRBJ2-7, with TRBD1 identical over 8 bases. Germline trimming cut 5 bases from V and 3 bases from J; bases unmatched to any gene: 9. CDR1 and CDR2 (germline): SEHNR, FQNEAQ (reference sequence). The CDR3 runs to 15 residues. The CDR3 here is CASSNGQGPDYEQYF. The CDR3 DNA sequence: TGTGCCAGCAGCAATGGACAGGGTCCGGACTACGAGCAGTACTTC. The full variable domain, with the rest looked up from reference TRBV7-9 and TRBJ2-7, is DTGVSQNPRHKITKRGQNVTFRCDPISEHNRLYWYRQTLGQGPEFLTYFQNEAQLEKSRLLSDRFSAERPKGSFSTLEIQRTEQGDSAMYLCASSNGQGPDYEQYFGPGTRLTVT.

The chain couples TRBV27 to TRBJ1-1; no reliable D call. Trimming cost V 7 bases and J 3 bases, with 15 bases left between them. The CDR3 contains 14 residues. CDR1 and CDR2 from the germline V gene are MNHEY and SMNVEV (reference sequence). In DNA form, the CDR3 reads TGTGCCAGCACCACGTCGGGGAAGGACACTGAAGCTTTCTTT. This codes for CASTTSGKDTEAFF.

The chain links TRBV27 to TRBJ2-1; TRBD1 is a possible D gene (8 bases). Germline-derived CDR1 and CDR2 are MNHEY and SMNVEV (reference sequence). Trimming removed 3 bases from V and 9 bases from J, with 15 bases in between. The CDR3 is 14 residues long. The CDR3 sequence is CASSLSNRGGEQFF. CDR3 nucleotide sequence: TGTGCCAGCAGTTTGTCGAACAGGGGGGGTGAGCAGTTCTTC.

The chain employs TRBV5-4 and TRBJ2-1, with D maybe TRBD2 (6 bases). This CDR3 contains 16 residues. The germline gives CDR1 SGHNT, CDR2 YYREEE (reference sequence). Trimming stripped 0 bases from V and 1 base from J, with 11 bases between. CDR3 in DNA: TGTGCCAGCAGCTTGGCTCCGGCGGGGTCCTACAATGAGCAGTTCTTC. This codes for CASSLAPAGSYNEQFF.

On this clone: The same CDR3 also results from other DNA sequences found in this sample. CDR3 nucleotide sequence: TGTGCCAGCAGTTTAGTCGAGAACACCGGGGAGCTGTTTTTT. This translates into CASSLVENTGELFF. J is TRBJ2-2 and V is TRBV27; D is unresolved. Trimming pared 2 bases from V and 1 base from J, leaving 5 bases between. The CDR3 sequence is 14 residues long. The germline gives CDR1 MNHEY, CDR2 SMNVEV (reference sequence).

This clone was recorded once. The chain couples TRBV4-1 to TRBJ2-3, with a tentative D call TRBD2 (6 bases). CDR3 length: 16 residues. The germline V and J ends were trimmed by 6 bases and 2 bases, with 18 bases remaining between them. Germline V lookup: CDR1 MGHRA, CDR2 YSYEKL. The CDR3 nucleotides read TGCGCCAGCAGTCGGAGGGCTAGCGAGCCCACAGATACGCAGTATTTT. This encodes CASSRRASEPTDTQYF.